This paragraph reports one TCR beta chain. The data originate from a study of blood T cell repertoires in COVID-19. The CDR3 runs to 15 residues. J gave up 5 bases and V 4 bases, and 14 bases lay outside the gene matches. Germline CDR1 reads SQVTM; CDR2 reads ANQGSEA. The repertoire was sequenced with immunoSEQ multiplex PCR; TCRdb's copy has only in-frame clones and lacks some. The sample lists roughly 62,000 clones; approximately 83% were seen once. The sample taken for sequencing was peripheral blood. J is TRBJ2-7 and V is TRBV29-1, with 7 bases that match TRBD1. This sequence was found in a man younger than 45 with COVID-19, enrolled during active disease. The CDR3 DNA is TGCAGCGTTGGGGGAACAGGGGTCTTAATGGACGAGCAGTACTTC. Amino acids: CSVGGTGVLMDEQYF.